A single sample gave rise to the 12 T cell receptor beta chains below, sequenced in a study of OX40 agonist ivuxolimab in advanced cancers. Assay used: immunoSEQ multiplex PCR; TCRdb lists only in-frame clones, some missing. There are tens of thousands of clones in the sample; over 80% occur only once, and 4.6% lies in the top ten. The source was CD4+ or CD8+ T cells sorted from blood, collected in a trial of the OX40 agonist ivuxolimab. The receptors here all came from an adult with an advanced solid tumor such as melanoma, head and neck, liver or kidney cancer.

This clone was recorded once. This sequence joins TRBV9 and TRBJ1-2; TRBD1 matches 8 bases. Per germline, CDR1 SGDLS and CDR2 YYNGEE. This CDR3 spans 15 amino acids. V trimming: 3 bases; J trimming: 2 bases; junction bases outside the gene matches: 6. The CDR3 loop reads CASSAPGQANYGYTF. The CDR3 DNA reads as TGTGCCAGCAGCGCCCCGGGACAGGCCAACTATGGCTACACCTTC.

The rearrangement joins TRBV6-4 to TRBJ1-2; the match to TRBD1 covers 7 bases. Trimming cost V 6 bases and J 8 bases; bases outside gene matches: 12. This CDR3 contains 14 residues. Germline values: CDR1 MRHNA, CDR2 SNTAGT. The CDR3 region has the DNA TGTGCCAGCAGCCCCCGGACAGGAAGTATAGGCTACACCTTC. As protein: CASSPRTGSIGYTF.

The V call is TRBV6-5, the J call TRBJ1-5, with 10 bases lining up with TRBD1. With 5 bases clipped from V and 2 bases from J, the junction kept 3 bases outside the gene matches. CDR1 is MNHEY, CDR2 SVGAGI, per germline. This CDR3 region has 15 residues. The CDR3 reads CASSGDRGGNQPQHF. DNA of the CDR3: TGTGCCAGCAGTGGGGACAGGGGAGGCAATCAGCCCCAGCATTTT.

DNA for the CDR3: TGTGCCAGCAGTGGCGAGAGAACTGAAGCTTTCTTT. Translation: CASSGERTEAFF. V and J are TRBV6-1 and TRBJ1-1; D not resolved. Germline loops: CDR1 MNHNS, CDR2 SASEGT. CDR3 length equals 12 residues. The V end lost 4 bases, the J end lost 5 bases, and 8 bases lay between the germline ends.

The chain links TRBV5-5 to TRBJ1-2; TRBD1 might be the D (6 bases). V was clipped by 0 bases and J by 8 bases, with 11 bases between them. The germline V gene has CDR1 SGHKS and CDR2 YYEKEE (reference sequence). The CDR3 spans 13 residues. CDR3 amino acids: CASSLAGVEGYTF. In DNA, the CDR3 is TGTGCCAGCAGCTTGGCAGGGGTCGAGGGCTACACCTTC.

CDR3 nucleotide sequence: TGTGCCAGTCGAGCAAGCGGTGAGCAGTTCTTC. It is translated as CASRASGEQFF. The rearrangement uses TRBV19 and TRBJ2-1, with a possible D match to TRBD2 (5 bases). Germline V CDR1 and CDR2: LNHDA, SQIVND (reference sequence). The CDR3 spans 11 residues. Trimming cost V 8 bases and J 9 bases, with 11 bases left between them. The entire variable domain, with the rest obtained from reference TRBV19 and TRBJ2-1, is as follows: DGGITQSPKYLFRKEGQNVTLSCEQNLNHDAMYWYRQDPGQGLRLIYYSQIVNDFQKGDIAEGYSVSREKKESFPLTVTSAQKNPTAFYLCASRASGEQFFGPGTRLTVL.

The V gene is TRBV15, the J gene TRBJ2-7; D uncertain. Trimming stripped 0 bases from V and 7 bases from J, with 10 bases between. Germline CDR1 is LNHNV and CDR2 is YYDKDF (reference sequence). The CDR3 runs 13 residues. In nucleotides, the CDR3 is TGTGCCACCAGCAGAGATCGACTGGAAGAGCAGTACTTC. It codes for CATSRDRLEEQYF.

The J gene is TRBJ2-7, the V gene TRBV9; TRBD2 might be the D (5 bases). CDR1 SGDLS and CDR2 YYNGEE come from the germline V gene. The ends were cut back, 5 bases at V and 7 bases at J, with 13 bases in the middle. The CDR3 consists of 12 residues. The CDR3 loop reads CASSSRSGEQYF. The CDR3 nucleotides are TGTGCCAGCAGTAGTCGTTCGGGGGAGCAGTACTTC.

The chain links TRBV9 to TRBJ2-1; 7 bases agree with TRBD2. There are 15 residues in the CDR3. Trimming cost V 3 bases and J 7 bases; bases outside gene matches: 10. CDR1 is SGDLS and CDR2 is YYNGEE in the germline V gene. The CDR3 loop is CASSAGGARGNEQFF. In DNA form, the CDR3 reads TGTGCCAGCAGCGCGGGGGGAGCCCGAGGGAATGAGCAGTTCTTC.

V gene TRBV7-3 combines with J gene TRBJ2-1; 8 bases line up with TRBD2. The CDR3 has 15 amino acids. V lost 4 bases, J lost 0 bases, and 2 bases stayed unmatched. Germline V gives CDR1 SGHTA, CDR2 FQGTGA. CDR3 DNA sequence: TGTGCCAGCAGCTCTCGGGGGGGCTCCTACAATGAGCAGTTCTTC. This encodes CASSSRGGSYNEQFF.

The genes are TRBV6-5 and TRBJ2-7, with 10 bases identical to TRBD2. The CDR3 has 13 residues. Trimming cost V 2 bases and J 7 bases; bases outside gene matches: 2. Looked up from germline, CDR1 is MNHEY and CDR2 is SVGAGI. Here the CDR3 DNA reads TGTGCCAGCAGTTACAGGACTAGCGGTGAGCAGTACTTC. Translated, it gives CASSYRTSGEQYF.

The J gene is TRBJ2-7, the V gene TRBV6-5; no clear D. V was shortened by 0 bases and J by 5 bases, with 8 bases between the two germline ends. Germline values: CDR1 MNHEY, CDR2 SVGAGI. The CDR3 length is 13 residues. CDR3 residues: CASSYSGHHEQYF. As DNA, the CDR3 is TGTGCCAGCAGTTACTCCGGGCATCACGAGCAGTACTTC.